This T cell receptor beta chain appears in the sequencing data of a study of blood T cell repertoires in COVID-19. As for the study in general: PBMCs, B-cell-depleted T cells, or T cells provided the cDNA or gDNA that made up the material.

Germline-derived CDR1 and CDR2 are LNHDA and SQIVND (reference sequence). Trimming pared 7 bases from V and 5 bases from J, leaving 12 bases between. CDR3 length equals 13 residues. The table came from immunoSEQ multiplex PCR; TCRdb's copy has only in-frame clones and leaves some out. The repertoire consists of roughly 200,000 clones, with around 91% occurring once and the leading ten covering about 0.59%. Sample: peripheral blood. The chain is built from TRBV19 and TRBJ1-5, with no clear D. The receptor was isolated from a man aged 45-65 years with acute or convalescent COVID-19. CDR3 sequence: CASTLAAHQPQHF. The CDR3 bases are TGTGCCAGTACTCTCGCGGCCCATCAGCCCCAGCATTTT.